The 8 T cell receptor beta chains below all came from one sample that was sequenced in a study of T cells in Graves' hyperthyroidism and ophthalmopathy. TCR beta CDR3 regions were amplified from RNA. An initial round of RT-PCR targeting the TCR CDR3 relied on the HTBI primer set. MiXCR, applied by TCRdb to the multiplex PCR reads, yields one record per CDR3 protein. In the table there are some 370,000 distinct CDR3 sequences, approximately 18% of which are singletons. Sample: blood. The receptors originated from a woman in her 30s with Graves' hyperthyroidism that later progressed to Graves' ophthalmopathy.

This clonotype was observed at least ten times. This chain links TRBV18 with TRBJ1-1; 7 nucleotides agree with TRBD1. The CDR3 has 15 amino acids. V shed 8 bases and J 4 bases; nucleotides not matched to a gene: 13. The germline gives CDR1 KGHSH, CDR2 LQKENI. The CDR3, as DNA: TGTGCCAGCACAACCAACAGGGGAGCGAGCACTGAAGCTTTCTTT. Its protein is CASTTNRGASTEAFF. The full variable domain, its missing parts supplied by reference TRBV18 and TRBJ1-1, is NAGVMQNPRHLVRRRGQEARLRCSPMKGHSHVYWYRQLPEEGLKFMVYLQKENIIDESGMPKERFSAEFPKEGPSILRIQQVVRGDSAAYFCASTTNRGASTEAFFGQGTRLTVV.

This clonotype was counted at least ten times. The chain carries TRBV19 and TRBJ1-1, with D hard to call. The CDR3 spans 12 residues. In germline, CDR1 is LNHDA, CDR2 SQIVND (reference sequence). V lost 6 bases to trimming and J lost 3 bases, with 8 bases between them. The CDR3 DNA reads as TGTGCCAGTAGCTCATCGTACACTGAAGCTTTCTTT. Its protein product is CASSSSYTEAFF.

This clonotype was counted between two and nine times. The chain couples TRBV6-1 to TRBJ2-7, with TRBD2 matching 10 bases. The germline CDR1 and CDR2 sequences are MNHNS and SASEGT. The CDR3 covers 15 residues. The trim removed 3 bases at V and 2 bases at J, leaving 4 bases unmatched. The CDR3 sequence is CASSDLGLAAYEQYF. CDR3 nucleotides: TGTGCCAGCAGTGACCTCGGACTAGCGGCCTACGAGCAGTACTTC.

The rearrangement uses TRBV4-1 and TRBJ1-2; D uncertain. CDR1 is MGHRA, CDR2 YSYEKL, per germline. CDR3 length: 20 residues. With 0 bases removed from V and 1 base from J, the gap between germline ends came to 24 bases. The CDR3 DNA reads as TGCGCCAGCAGCCAAGACTTGGATGGAGGATCCCCCGAATTTAACTATGGCTACACCTTC. It encodes CASSQDLDGGSPEFNYGYTF.

The chain links TRBV7-2 to TRBJ2-3; 7 nucleotides match TRBD2. The length of the CDR3 is 16 residues. V shed 5 bases and J 4 bases; nucleotides not matched to a gene: 12. Germline lookup yields CDR1 SGHTA and CDR2 FQGNSA. DNA for the CDR3: TGTGCCAGCAGCCCAACGCTGGCTAGCGGAGCAGATACGCAGTATTTT. Protein sequence: CASSPTLASGADTQYF. The full variable domain, with the rest looked up from reference TRBV7-2 and TRBJ2-3, is GAGVSQSPSNKVTEKGKDVELRCDPISGHTALYWYRQSLGQGLEFLIYFQGNSAPDKSGLPSDRFSAERTGGSVSTLTIQRTQQEDSAVYLCASSPTLASGADTQYFGPGTRLTVL.

This clonotype showed up just a few times. The chain uses TRBV6-1 and TRBJ1-5; no clear D gene. This CDR3 has 19 residues. Germline-derived CDR1 and CDR2 are MNHNS and SASEGT. Trimming stripped 6 bases from V and 0 bases from J, with 24 bases between. The CDR3 nucleotides read TGTGCCAGCAGGGGGTTCCGTAGGGTGGCCTTGTATAGCAATCAGCCCCAGCATTTT. It encodes CASRGFRRVALYSNQPQHF.

The table lists this clonotype with a few counts. The V gene is TRBV29-1, the J gene TRBJ2-1, with 8 bases lining up with TRBD2. Unmatched junction bases numbered 5, after V lost 7 bases and J lost 0 bases. Germline-derived CDR1 and CDR2 are SQVTM and ANQGSEA. CDR3 length equals 14 residues. Written as DNA, the CDR3 is TGCAGCGCCCTGAGCGGGAGCTCCTACAATGAGCAGTTCTTC. Translated: CSALSGSSYNEQFF.

A note on this clonotype: A much bigger clone sits one base away, suggesting this may be a read error. The chain is built from TRBV5-5 and TRBJ2-3, with a weak D call TRBD1 (6 bases). V lost 5 bases and J 2 bases, leaving 15 bases between the germline ends. This CDR3 is 15 amino acids long. The germline CDR1 and CDR2 sequences are SGHKS and YYEKEE (reference sequence). The CDR3 DNA reads as TGTGCCAGCAGTTCCGGGACACCTTTCACAGATACGCAGTATTTT. Translating it yields CASSSGTPFTDTQYF.